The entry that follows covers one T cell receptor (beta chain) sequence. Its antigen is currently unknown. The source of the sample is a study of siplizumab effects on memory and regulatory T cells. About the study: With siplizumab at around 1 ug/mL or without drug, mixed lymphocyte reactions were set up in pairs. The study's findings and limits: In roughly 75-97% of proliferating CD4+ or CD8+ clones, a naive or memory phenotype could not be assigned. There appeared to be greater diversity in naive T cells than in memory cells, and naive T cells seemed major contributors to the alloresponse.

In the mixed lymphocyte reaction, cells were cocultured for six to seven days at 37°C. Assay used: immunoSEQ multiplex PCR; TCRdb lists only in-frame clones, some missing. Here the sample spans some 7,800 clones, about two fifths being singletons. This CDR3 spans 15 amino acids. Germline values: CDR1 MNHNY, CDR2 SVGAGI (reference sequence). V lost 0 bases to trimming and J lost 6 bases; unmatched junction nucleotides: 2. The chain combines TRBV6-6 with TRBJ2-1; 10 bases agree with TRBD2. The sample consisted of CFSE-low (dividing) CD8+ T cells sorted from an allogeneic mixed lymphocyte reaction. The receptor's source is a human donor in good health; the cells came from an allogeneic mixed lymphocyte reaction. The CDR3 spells CASSYSSGRTNEQFF. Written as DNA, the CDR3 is TGTGCCAGCAGTTACTCTAGCGGGAGGACCAATGAGCAGTTCTTC.